The entry that follows covers one T cell receptor (beta chain) sequence. Its antigen is unknown. This record comes from a study of Ad26.COV2.S vaccination and SARS-CoV-2 variants. Whole-study findings and limits: Substantial breadth was reported for post-vaccination spike-specific CD8+ and CD4+ T cells. Placebo recipients showed lower spike-specific TCR breadth than vaccinees.

The CDR3 runs 15 residues. CDR1 and CDR2 (germline): MNHEY, SMNVEV (reference sequence). The V segment lost 5 bases and the J segment 5 bases; nucleotides outside the gene matches: 8. Data came from immunoSEQ multiplex PCR; TCRdb stores just in-frame clones and leaves some out. The profile shows roughly 350,000 clones, around 86% of them singletons. Stated treatment: over 15 received Ad26.COV2.S at low or high dose, single or two shots; about five received placebo; per-sample allocation not given. At day 63 after the first vaccine or placebo injection, samples were drawn. Aged 18-55 years, donor was enrolled in Boston in about 2020.

This chain links TRBV27 with TRBJ1-1; the match to TRBD1 covers 10 bases. The sample consisted of peripheral blood, taken in a trial of Ad26.COV2.S vaccine versus placebo. This clonotype was sampled from a person aged 18-60 years who received the Ad26.COV2.S COVID-19 vaccine or a placebo. CDR3 sequence: CASSRTDRGRTEAFF. CDR3 DNA: TGTGCCAGCAGTAGAACCGACAGGGGGCGGACTGAAGCTTTCTTT.